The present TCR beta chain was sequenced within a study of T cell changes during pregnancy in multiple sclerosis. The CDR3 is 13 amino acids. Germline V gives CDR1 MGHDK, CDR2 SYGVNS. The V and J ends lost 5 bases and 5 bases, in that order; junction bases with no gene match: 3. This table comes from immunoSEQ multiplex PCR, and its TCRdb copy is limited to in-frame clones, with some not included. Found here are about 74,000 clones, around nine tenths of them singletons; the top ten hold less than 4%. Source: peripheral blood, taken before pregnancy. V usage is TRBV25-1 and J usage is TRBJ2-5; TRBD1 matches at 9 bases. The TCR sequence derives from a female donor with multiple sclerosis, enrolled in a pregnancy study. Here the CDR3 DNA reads TGTGCCAGCAGTACAGGGGGCTTGGAGACCCAGTACTTC. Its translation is CASSTGGLETQYF.